The 27 T cell receptor beta chains presented below share a single source sample, sequenced in a study of cytomegalovirus exposure and HLA in healthy donors. The PCR used 60 Vbeta and 13 Jbeta primers. Libraries were prepared by immunoSEQ multiplex PCR; TCRdb keeps only in-frame clonotypes and omits some of them. The sample holds around 78,000 clones, around 82% seen once. The sequencing input was PBMCs. The receptors were sampled from a male donor in good health and CMV-seronegative.

The V gene is TRBV5-8, the J gene TRBJ2-3; possible D gene TRBD1, 5 bases. Looked up from germline, CDR1 is SGHTS and CDR2 is YDEGEE. V lost 0 bases to trimming and J lost 0 bases, with 5 bases between them. This CDR3 comprises 14 residues. The CDR3 DNA is TGTGCCAGCAGCTTGGGACAGAGCACAGATACGCAGTATTTT. Residues: CASSLGQSTDTQYF.

The chain employs TRBV12-1 and TRBJ2-7; whether TRBD2, the table's D call, matches the DNA was not checked. TRBV12-1 is a documented pseudogene. There are 13 residues in the CDR3. CDR3 nucleotide sequence: TGTGCCAGCAGCAAGGCGGGCTCCTACGAGCAGTACTTC. Its protein product is CASSKAGSYEQYF.

The chain carries TRBV28 and TRBJ2-3, with a possible D match to TRBD2 (5 bases). Germline V gene sequence: CDR1 MDHEN, CDR2 SYDVKM. CDR3 length equals 15 residues. Trimming stripped 5 bases from V and 4 bases from J, with 16 bases between. CDR3 coding DNA: TGTGCCAGCAGTCGGAGCGGCGGGCAGGCAGATACGCAGTATTTT. Its translation is CASSRSGGQADTQYF.

This clone was found a few times. The gene calls are TRBV6-5 and TRBJ1-2, with TRBD1 matching over 7 bases. Germline CDR1 and CDR2: MNHEY and SVGAGI. V gave up 4 bases and J gave up 0 bases; unmatched junction bases: 8. This CDR3 is built from 16 residues. The CDR3 reads CASSSGPGTANYGYTF. CDR3 nucleotide sequence: TGTGCCAGCAGTTCGGGCCCCGGGACAGCTAACTATGGCTACACCTTC.

The genes are TRBV11-3 and TRBJ2-7, with D unresolved. Trimming took 3 bases from V and 5 from J, leaving 11 bases between them. CDR1 and CDR2 (germline): SGHNT, YENEEA. CDR3 size: 13 residues. CDR3 sequence reads: CASSLGPSNEQYF. CDR3 DNA: TGTGCCAGCAGCTTGGGCCCCTCGAACGAGCAGTACTTC.

The V call is TRBV5-6, the J call TRBJ1-2; no definite D call. Germline loops: CDR1 SGHDT, CDR2 YYEEEE. The CDR3 consists of 15 residues. The germline V and J ends were trimmed by 5 bases and 5 bases, with 19 bases remaining between them. The DNA for the CDR3 is TGTGCCAGCAGGGAAAACCAAATTTCACAGTATGGCTACACCTTC. As protein: CASRENQISQYGYTF.

This clone is categorized as medium-sized. The V call is TRBV29-1, the J call TRBJ2-1, with D tentatively TRBD1 (7 bases). CDR1 and CDR2 from the germline V gene are SQVTM and ANQGSEA. The CDR3 runs to 13 residues. Trimming pared 6 bases from V and 2 bases from J, leaving 11 bases between. The CDR3 here is CSVQGGTYNEQFF. In nucleotides, the CDR3 is TGCAGCGTCCAGGGGGGTACCTACAATGAGCAGTTCTTC.

This rearrangement joins TRBV5-1 to TRBJ1-6; a weak D match, TRBD1 (6 bases). The CDR3 is made up of 15 amino acids. Germline V gene data show CDR1 as SGHRS and CDR2 as YFSETQ. V dropped 3 bases and J dropped 8 bases, with 15 bases sitting between them. The CDR3 nucleotides read TGCGCCAGCAGCTCCAGAGGGGGTTCGGATTCACCCCTCCACTTT. Translated: CASSSRGGSDSPLHF.

V usage is TRBV12-5 and J usage is TRBJ1-2; unclear D gene. This CDR3 comprises 13 residues. The germline V and J ends were trimmed by 4 bases and 4 bases, with 10 bases remaining between them. The germline CDR1 and CDR2 sequences are LGHNT and FRNRAP. CDR3 protein: CASGSVNLYGYTF. CDR3 nucleotide sequence: TGTGCTAGTGGTTCAGTGAATCTCTATGGCTACACCTTC.

The chain couples TRBV11-2 to TRBJ1-2; 10 bases map to TRBD1. The CDR3 has 15 amino acids. The V gene's germline CDR1 is SGHAT and CDR2 FQNNGV. Trimming took 3 bases from V and 8 from J; bases not matched to a gene: 9. DNA of the CDR3: TGTGCCAGCAGCTTTCCAGGACAGGGGGGTTTGGGCTACACCTTC. It codes for CASSFPGQGGLGYTF. The full variable domain, in which reference TRBV11-2 and TRBJ1-2 provide the parts outside the CDR3, is EAGVAQSPRYKIIEKRQSVAFWCNPISGHATLYWYQQILGQGPKLLIQFQNNGVVDDSQLPKDRFSAERLKGVDSTLKIQPAKLEDSAVYLCASSFPGQGGLGYTFGSGTRLTVV.

The CDR3 region is CASRPTGTGLNEQFF. CDR3 nucleotide sequence: TGTGCCAGCAGGCCCACCGGGACAGGCCTTAATGAGCAGTTCTTC. The chain carries TRBV6-5 and TRBJ2-1; TRBD1 matches at 8 bases. The CDR3 covers 15 residues. V trimming: 6 bases; J trimming: 7 bases; junction bases outside the gene matches: 11. Germline V gives CDR1 MNHEY, CDR2 SVGAGI.

This clone appeared once. This chain joins TRBV30 and TRBJ1-5, with 7 bases that match TRBD1. The junction had 3 bases not matched to a gene; V was cut back by 1 base and J by 6 bases. The CDR3 is 13 amino acids. CDR1 and CDR2 from the germline V gene are GTSNPN and SVGIG (reference sequence). The CDR3 bases are TGTGCCTGGAGTGGACAGGGAGGTCAGCCCCAGCATTTT. It specifies CAWSGQGGQPQHF.

The genes are TRBV2 and TRBJ2-5; TRBD2 matches 8 bases. The V gene's germline CDR1 is SNHLY and CDR2 FYNNEI. The CDR3 contains 13 residues. J lost 4 bases, V lost 7 bases, and 5 bases had no gene match. The CDR3 DNA is TGTGCCAGCACCGGGACTAGAGGAGAGACCCAGTACTTC. Amino acid sequence: CASTGTRGETQYF.

This clone has a handful of counts. The chain carries TRBV5-1 and TRBJ2-3; 7 positions match TRBD2. The CDR3 has 14 amino acids. In germline, CDR1 is SGHRS, CDR2 YFSETQ. Germline trimming cut 3 bases from V and 6 bases from J; bases unmatched to any gene: 7. In DNA, the CDR3 is TGCGCCAGCAGCTCGGGACTACCACTGGATACGCAGTATTTT. This encodes CASSSGLPLDTQYF. The complete variable domain, with remaining parts taken from reference TRBV5-1 and TRBJ2-3, reads KAGVTQTPRYLIKTRGQQVTLSCSPISGHRSVSWYQQTPGQGLQFLFEYFSETQRNKGNFPGRFSGRQFSNSRSEMNVSTLELGDSALYLCASSSGLPLDTQYFGPGTRLTVL.

The CDR3 sequence is CASRERIRQGRNGYTF. The CDR3 DNA is TGTGCCAGCAGGGAGAGGATTAGACAGGGTCGAAATGGCTACACCTTC. This chain links TRBV2 with TRBJ1-2, with 7 nucleotides matching TRBD1. This CDR3 has 16 residues. Germline assignment: CDR1 SNHLY and CDR2 FYNNEI. V trimming: 6 bases; J trimming: 6 bases; junction bases outside the gene matches: 16.

The CDR3 region has the DNA TGTGCCAGCAGTTACTCGAGGGCGGGAAATCAGCCCCAGCATTTT. As protein: CASSYSRAGNQPQHF. The chain carries TRBV6-5 and TRBJ1-5; no reliable D call. CDR1 and CDR2 from the germline V gene are MNHEY and SVGAGI. The CDR3 has 15 residues. The ends were cut back, 0 bases at V and 4 bases at J, with 10 bases in the middle.

The sample holds one count of this clone. The chain is built from TRBV4-3 and TRBJ2-7; D is unresolved. Germline V CDR1 and CDR2: LGHNA, YSLEER. The germline V and J ends were trimmed by 1 base and 3 bases, with 7 bases remaining between them. The CDR3 extends over 13 amino acids. The CDR3 protein is CASSQVPGYEQYF. For the CDR3, the DNA is TGCGCCAGCAGCCAAGTCCCGGGCTACGAGCAGTACTTC.

The rearrangement uses TRBV1 and TRBJ1-5; the table assigns TRBD1, which was not confirmed against the DNA. TRBV1 is deemed a pseudogene. This CDR3 is built from 17 residues. For the CDR3, the DNA is TGCACCAGCAGCCACCCTGTTAAGGGGGCGTGGGATCAGCCCCAGCATTTT. This encodes CTSSHPVKGAWDQPQHF.

The chain has TRBV4-2 and TRBJ1-6; 7 bases map to TRBD1. CDR1 and CDR2 (germline): LGHNA, YNFKEQ. CDR3 length: 15 amino acids. After removal of 4 bases from V and 5 bases from J, the junction contained 5 bases not matched to a gene. Here the CDR3 reads CASSLPGTDNSPLHF. As DNA, the CDR3 is TGTGCCAGCAGCCTGCCCGGGACAGATAATTCACCCCTCCACTTT.

On this clone itself: Distinct nucleotide sequences in the sample also encode this CDR3. The chain joins TRBV5-1 to TRBJ2-5; TRBD1 agrees at 7 bases. This CDR3 comprises 13 residues. V shed 4 bases and J 4 bases; nucleotides not matched to a gene: 4. Germline loops: CDR1 SGHRS, CDR2 YFSETQ. The CDR3 reads CASSLPGGETQYF. In DNA form, the CDR3 reads TGCGCCAGCAGCCTACCAGGGGGAGAGACCCAGTACTTC.

The chain couples TRBV5-8 to TRBJ1-1, with D possibly matching TRBD1 (5 bases). V was cut by 0 bases and J by 1 base, with 19 bases left in between. Germline lookup yields CDR1 SGHTS and CDR2 YDEGEE. CDR3 length: 18 amino acids. The DNA of the CDR3 is TGTGCCAGCAGCTTGGGGGGGTGGGGGTCCGGGAGGAACACTGAAGCTTTCTTT. Translated: CASSLGGWGSGRNTEAFF.

The chain links TRBV9 to TRBJ1-2, with 7 bases matching TRBD1. The CDR3 spans 18 residues. CDR1 SGDLS and CDR2 YYNGEE come from the germline V gene. V lost 0 bases to trimming and J lost 3 bases; unmatched junction nucleotides: 14. The CDR3 region has the DNA TGTGCCAGCAGCGTAGCCCCTAGTATAGCCACAGGGGACTATGGCTACACCTTC. This sequence encodes CASSVAPSIATGDYGYTF.

In its sample, this clone was seen a few times. The chain has TRBV5-1 and TRBJ2-4, with 7 bases aligning to TRBD1. Germline loops: CDR1 SGHRS, CDR2 YFSETQ. CDR3 length: 12 amino acids. With 7 bases clipped from V and 8 bases from J, the junction kept 6 bases outside the gene matches. The CDR3 loop is CASPNRGDIQYF. The CDR3 DNA is TGCGCCAGCCCAAACAGGGGTGACATTCAGTACTTC.

V gene TRBV6-6 combines with J gene TRBJ2-2, with TRBD1 identical over 7 bases. The CDR3 length is 14 residues. J gave up 4 bases and V 6 bases, and 5 bases lay outside the gene matches. The germline CDR1 and CDR2 sequences are MNHNY and SVGAGI (reference sequence). The CDR3 DNA sequence: TGTGCCAGCAGCTTAGCAGGGGGCACCGGGGAGCTGTTTTTT. Protein product: CASSLAGGTGELFF.

The chain joins TRBV2 to TRBJ1-2; possibly TRBD1 for D (6 bases). Looked up from germline, CDR1 is SNHLY and CDR2 is FYNNEI. This CDR3 contains 12 residues. Trimming shortened V by 11 bases and J by 5 bases, and 15 bases separated the two germline ends. The CDR3 loop reads CAGRTDEYGYTF. The CDR3 bases are TGTGCCGGTCGGACAGACGAATATGGCTACACCTTC.

CDR3 region: CASGPWESGGELFF. CDR3 DNA sequence: TGTGCCAGTGGTCCATGGGAGTCTGGCGGGGAGCTGTTTTTT. The chain carries TRBV19 and TRBJ2-2; D might be TRBD2 (5 bases). Germline V gene lookup returns CDR1 LNHDA and CDR2 SQIVND (reference sequence). The CDR3 has 14 residues. Trimming stripped 8 bases from V and 7 bases from J, with 17 bases between. The complete variable domain, with remaining parts taken from reference TRBV19 and TRBJ2-2, reads DGGITQSPKYLFRKEGQNVTLSCEQNLNHDAMYWYRQDPGQGLRLIYYSQIVNDFQKGDIAEGYSVSREKKESFPLTVTSAQKNPTAFYLCASGPWESGGELFFGEGSRLTVL.

This clone is a singleton in its sample. One end of the junction is discordant with germline, which a read error may explain. This chain connects TRBV18 to TRBJ1-2; possible D gene TRBD1, 6 bases. Looked up from germline, CDR1 is KGHSH and CDR2 is LQKENI. The CDR3 loop spans 15 amino acids. The DNA for the CDR3 is TGTGCCAGCTCAACCCTTCCCGGACAGAAGGATGGCTACCCCTTC. Protein product: CASSTLPGQKDGYPF.